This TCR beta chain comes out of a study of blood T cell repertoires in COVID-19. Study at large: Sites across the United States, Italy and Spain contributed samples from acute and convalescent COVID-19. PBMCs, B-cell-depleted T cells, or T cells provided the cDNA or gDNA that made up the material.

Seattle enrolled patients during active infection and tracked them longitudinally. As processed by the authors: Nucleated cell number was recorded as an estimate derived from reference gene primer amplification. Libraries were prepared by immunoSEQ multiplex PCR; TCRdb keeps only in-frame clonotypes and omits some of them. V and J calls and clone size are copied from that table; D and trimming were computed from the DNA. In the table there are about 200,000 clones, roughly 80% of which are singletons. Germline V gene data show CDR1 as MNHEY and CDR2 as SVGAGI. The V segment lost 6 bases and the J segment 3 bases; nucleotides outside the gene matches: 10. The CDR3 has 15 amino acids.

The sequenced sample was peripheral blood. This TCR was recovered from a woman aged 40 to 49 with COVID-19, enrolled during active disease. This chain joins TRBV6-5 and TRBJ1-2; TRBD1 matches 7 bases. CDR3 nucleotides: TGTGCCAGCAGCGCAAACCGGGACAGTTACTATGGCTACACCTTC. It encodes CASSANRDSYYGYTF.